The 12 T cell receptor beta chains below come from one sample, sequenced in a study of T cells after yellow fever vaccination. Via MiXCR, TCRdb re-called the 5' RACE reads, giving one row per CDR3 protein. The sample includes around 310,000 distinct CDR3 sequences, approximately 4% of them seen just once. The specimen was PBMCs, collected 5 days after the yellow fever booster vaccination. These receptors all stem from a man aged 18 to 29 who received the YFV17D yellow fever vaccine.

The genes are TRBV27 and TRBJ1-1; D is unclear. Germline values: CDR1 MNHEY, CDR2 SMNVEV (reference sequence). Trimming took off 3 bases at V and 1 base at J, with 12 bases between the two ends. The length of the CDR3 is 15 residues. CDR3 sequence reads: CASSFSWTKNTEAFF. In DNA form, the CDR3 reads TGTGCCAGCAGTTTTTCATGGACTAAGAACACTGAAGCTTTCTTT.

The chain is built from TRBV5-5 and TRBJ2-3, with unresolved D. Per the germline V gene, CDR1 is SGHKS and CDR2 is YYEKEE (reference sequence). The V end was cut by 4 bases, the J end by 3 bases, with 12 bases between. The CDR3 length is 14 residues. The CDR3 DNA reads TGTGCCAGCAGCCTGTGGGGTCGGACAGATACGCAGTATTTT. It specifies CASSLWGRTDTQYF.

The V gene is TRBV12-3 or TRBV12-4, the J gene TRBJ2-5; D is unresolved. This CDR3 is built from 12 residues. Trimming left V 5 bases short and J 5 bases short, with 9 bases between. CDR3 residues: CASSPTAETQYF. The CDR3 DNA is TGTGCCAGCAGTCCAACAGCGGAGACCCAGTACTTC.

V and J are TRBV20-1 and TRBJ2-7; 11 bases line up with TRBD1. With 6 bases clipped from V and 7 bases from J, the junction kept 5 bases outside the gene matches. Germline values: CDR1 DFQATT, CDR2 SNEGSKA (reference sequence). This CDR3 region has 12 residues. Written as DNA, the CDR3 is TGCAGTGCCAGGACAGGGGGCTGGGAGCAGTACTTC. Encoded protein: CSARTGGWEQYF.

This rearrangement joins TRBV7-3 to TRBJ2-3; 12 bases align to TRBD2. V lost 0 bases, J lost 4 bases, and 8 bases stayed unmatched. The CDR3 extends over 18 amino acids. The germline V gene encodes CDR1 SGHTA and CDR2 FQGTGA. The CDR3 DNA reads as TGTGCCAGCAGCTTAACCCCCGGACTAGCGGGGAATGCAGATACGCAGTATTTT. This codes for CASSLTPGLAGNADTQYF.

Concerning this clonotype: At one end, the junction sequence differs from germline, possibly due to a read error. V gene TRBV4-1 combines with J gene TRBJ1-2, with TRBD1 matching 12 bases. Germline loops: CDR1 MGHRA, CDR2 YSYEKL. CDR3 length: 14 residues. In nucleotides, the CDR3 is TGCGCCAGCAGCCAAGGACCTGGGACAGGGGGCGCCGGCTTC. Its protein product is CASSQGPGTGGAGF.

As DNA, the CDR3 is TGTGCCAGCAGCTTAAGTCCTTCCGCAGGGAACACCGGGGAGCTGTTTTTT. This codes for CASSLSPSAGNTGELFF. This chain connects TRBV7-3 to TRBJ2-2, with unresolved D. Trimming pared 1 base from V and 1 base from J, leaving 13 bases between. The CDR3 is made up of 17 amino acids. Germline V gene sequence: CDR1 SGHTA, CDR2 FQGTGA.

The chain recombines TRBV6-1 with TRBJ2-7, with D tentatively TRBD1 (5 bases). Trimming removed 2 bases from V and 0 bases from J, with 8 bases in between. There are 14 residues in the CDR3. CDR1 is MNHNS and CDR2 is SASEGT in the germline V gene. The CDR3 nucleotides read TGTGCCAGCAGTGAACAGGGTGCCTCCTACGAGCAGTACGTC. It yields the protein CASSEQGASYEQYV.

This clonotype was seen repeatedly, ten times or more. As DNA, the CDR3 is TGTGCCAGCAGCTTTCCGGTTGGGGAAAGCTATGGCTACACCTTC. Encoded protein: CASSFPVGESYGYTF. This chain joins TRBV7-9 and TRBJ1-2, with D unclear. The CDR3 spans 15 residues. The germline V and J ends were trimmed by 3 bases and 4 bases, with 15 bases remaining between them. Per the germline V gene, CDR1 is SEHNR and CDR2 is FQNEAQ (reference sequence).

J is TRBJ2-3 and V is TRBV12-3 or TRBV12-4; 10 bases align to TRBD2. The CDR3 length is 15 residues. V trimming: 6 bases; J trimming: 7 bases; junction bases outside the gene matches: 10. CDR3 DNA: TGTGCCAGCAGCCCCAGCGGGGGGGCAGGGAATACGCAGTATTTT. It encodes CASSPSGGAGNTQYF.

This clonotype was recorded a few times. The V gene is TRBV5-1, the J gene TRBJ1-2; the match to TRBD1 covers 7 bases. Germline V gene lookup returns CDR1 SGHRS and CDR2 YFSETQ. The CDR3 is made up of 14 amino acids. Trimming removed 0 bases from V and 8 bases from J; junction bases left unmatched: 7. The CDR3 loop is CASSLGVTGTGYTF. The DNA of the CDR3 is TGCGCCAGCAGCTTGGGGGTGACAGGGACCGGCTACACCTTC.

Many counts were recorded for this clonotype. This chain uses TRBV7-2 with TRBJ2-1; no reliable D call. Trimming stripped 3 bases from V and 8 bases from J, with 5 bases between. This CDR3 comprises 11 residues. Germline V CDR1 and CDR2: SGHTA, FQGNSA. CDR3 DNA sequence: TGTGCCAGCAGCTTTTTCGATGAGCAGTTCTTC. Protein product: CASSFFDEQFF.